The 28 T cell receptor beta chains below were found in one sample sequenced in a study of persistence of HIV-infected CD4 T cells. Their antigen targets remain unknown. Stimulation used 10 ug/mL lysate from CMV-infected fibroblasts. Responding CD4+ T cells were sorted by upregulation of both CD40 ligand and CD69. This was the immunoSEQ version 4 assay in survey mode. Produced via immunoSEQ multiplex PCR; TCRdb's table is partial and in-frame only. This sample carries roughly 14,000 clones, roughly 70% of them seen once, and the ten largest clones take about a sixth. The sequencing here drew on CD4+ T cells sorted from PBMCs after roughly 19-hour stimulation, taken from a patient who received antiretroviral therapy. The source of these receptors is an adult man with HIV who was CMV-seropositive.

This clone has only a few counts. The chain uses TRBV5-4 and TRBJ1-2; 9 bases match TRBD1. Trimming cost V 0 bases and J 10 bases; bases outside gene matches: 7. From germline, CDR1 is SGHNT and CDR2 YYREEE (reference sequence). CDR3 length: 14 amino acids. CDR3 residues: CASSLGTGERVYTF. CDR3 sequence (DNA): TGTGCCAGCAGCTTGGGGACAGGGGAAAGGGTCTACACCTTC.

The chain couples TRBV5-8 to TRBJ2-7; the D gene is possibly TRBD2 (5 bases). The CDR3 runs 14 residues. The ends were cut back, 0 bases at V and 3 bases at J, with 10 bases in the middle. Germline lookup yields CDR1 SGHTS and CDR2 YDEGEE. As DNA, the CDR3 is TGTGCCAGCAGCTTGGGGCCGGGGTACTACGAGCAGTACTTC. Translation: CASSLGPGYYEQYF.

This sequence joins TRBV18 and TRBJ1-5; 8 nucleotides agree with TRBD1. Per the germline V gene, CDR1 is KGHSH and CDR2 is LQKENI. The CDR3 loop spans 14 amino acids. Trimming took 5 bases from V and 4 from J; bases not matched to a gene: 4. This CDR3 is CASSSRQGNQPQHF. CDR3 in DNA: TGTGCCAGCTCATCCCGACAGGGGAATCAGCCCCAGCATTTT.

V is TRBV19 and J is TRBJ2-4, with D uncertain. Looked up from germline, CDR1 is LNHDA and CDR2 is SQIVND (reference sequence). The length of the CDR3 is 13 residues. Trimming took 3 bases from V and 3 from J, leaving 6 bases between them. In DNA, the CDR3 is TGTGCCAGTAGTATCTCGATCAAAAACATTCAGTACTTC. It is translated as CASSISIKNIQYF.

The rearrangement links TRBV7-2 to TRBJ1-1; the D gene is possibly TRBD1 (6 bases). Germline assignment: CDR1 SGHTA and CDR2 FQGNSA. The CDR3 covers 15 residues. Trimming cost V 5 bases and J 2 bases, with 15 bases left between them. CDR3: CASSTTGTPNTEAFF. The CDR3 coding sequence is TGTGCCAGCAGCACAACCGGGACACCTAACACTGAAGCTTTCTTT.

The gene calls are TRBV6-1 and TRBJ1-2; the match to TRBD1 covers 9 bases. This CDR3 contains 14 residues. With V trimmed by 5 bases and J by 8 bases, 9 bases remained unmatched. Germline V gene lookup returns CDR1 MNHNS and CDR2 SASEGT. DNA of the CDR3: TGTGCCAGCAGTTCCCGGGACAGGGCGAGGGGCTACACCTTC. Translated, it gives CASSSRDRARGYTF.

The J gene is TRBJ2-3, the V gene TRBV19, with 11 bases matching TRBD2. Per germline, CDR1 LNHDA and CDR2 SQIVND (reference sequence). This CDR3 is built from 18 residues. Germline trimming cut 4 bases from V and 1 base from J; bases unmatched to any gene: 10. The CDR3 sequence: CASSTSYSGGAGTDTQYF. The CDR3 region has the DNA TGTGCCAGTAGTACCTCCTATAGCGGGGGGGCCGGCACAGATACGCAGTATTTT. Supplemented by reference TRBV19 and TRBJ2-3, the full variable domain reads DGGITQSPKYLFRKEGQNVTLSCEQNLNHDAMYWYRQDPGQGLRLIYYSQIVNDFQKGDIAEGYSVSREKKESFPLTVTSAQKNPTAFYLCASSTSYSGGAGTDTQYFGPGTRLTVL.

V is TRBV5-4 and J is TRBJ2-1; maybe TRBD1 (6 bases). Deletions cut 8 bases from V and 10 bases from J, with 19 bases between. The CDR3 totals 13 residues. Germline V lookup: CDR1 SGHNT, CDR2 YYREEE (reference sequence). CDR3 in amino acids: CARKGGGCDEQFF. The CDR3 bases are TGTGCCAGAAAAGGGGGTGGGTGTGACGAGCAGTTCTTC.

This sequence joins TRBV9 and TRBJ2-7, with D uncertain. Trimming removed 2 bases at V and 7 bases at J, with 13 bases between. CDR1 is SGDLS and CDR2 is YYNGEE in the germline V gene. The CDR3 totals 13 residues. DNA of the CDR3: TGTGCCAGCAGCGTGACACCCGAGGTTGAGCAGTACTTC. It codes for CASSVTPEVEQYF.

This clone came up a few times. The chain employs TRBV19 and TRBJ2-2; tentative D call: TRBD1 (6 bases). The CDR3 loop spans 14 amino acids. V dropped 3 bases and J dropped 5 bases, with 10 bases sitting between them. Germline CDR1 reads LNHDA; CDR2 reads SQIVND (reference sequence). The CDR3 DNA sequence: TGTGCCAGTAGTATTGAGAGGGGGACCGGGGAGCTGTTTTTT. Translated, it gives CASSIERGTGELFF.

The gene calls are TRBV29-1 and TRBJ2-1, with D maybe TRBD1 (8 bases). The CDR3 covers 13 residues. Trimming removed 2 bases at V and 12 bases at J, with 17 bases between. The germline V gene has CDR1 SQVTM and CDR2 ANQGSEA. This CDR3 reads CSVETGGGLTQFF. The CDR3 DNA is TGCAGCGTTGAAACAGGGGGGGGCCTTACGCAGTTCTTC.

This clone has just a few counts. The J gene is TRBJ2-7, the V gene TRBV28; 8 bases agree with TRBD2. This CDR3 region has 13 residues. CDR1 is MDHEN and CDR2 is SYDVKM in the germline V gene. V lost 10 bases and J lost 0; bases outside the gene matches: 5. DNA for the CDR3: TGTGCCATCCTAGCGGGTAGCTCCTACGAGCAGTACTTC. Its protein product is CAILAGSSYEQYF.

The chain links TRBV5-1 to TRBJ2-1; 9 bases align to TRBD1. Germline V lookup: CDR1 SGHRS, CDR2 YFSETQ. The CDR3 spans 17 residues. V trimming: 0 bases; J trimming: 4 bases; junction bases outside the gene matches: 8. The CDR3 spells CASSLGEQGAIYNEQFF. DNA for the CDR3: TGCGCCAGCAGCTTGGGGGAACAGGGGGCGATTTACAATGAGCAGTTCTTC.

The rearrangement links TRBV6-1 to TRBJ1-1; TRBD1 aligns across 8 bases. The junction had 7 bases not matched to a gene; V was cut back by 2 bases and J by 2 bases. CDR3 length: 16 residues. The germline gives CDR1 MNHNS, CDR2 SASEGT. CDR3 loop: CASSEYHGQGNTEAFF. Here the CDR3 DNA reads TGTGCCAGCAGTGAATACCATGGACAGGGAAACACTGAAGCTTTCTTT.

This clone appeared a few times. In the same sample, other DNA sequences code for this CDR3. The rearrangement joins TRBV18 to TRBJ2-7, with D tentatively TRBD1 (6 bases). CDR1 is KGHSH and CDR2 is LQKENI in the germline V gene. Trimming stripped 0 bases from V and 0 bases from J, with 12 bases between. The CDR3 is 16 amino acids. Here the CDR3 DNA reads TGTGCCAGCTCACCACCGAGGGGGTCCCCCTCCTACGAGCAGTACTTC. Its protein is CASSPPRGSPSYEQYF.

V usage is TRBV9 and J usage is TRBJ1-2, with D maybe TRBD1 (5 bases). This CDR3 spans 14 amino acids. Per the germline V gene, CDR1 is SGDLS and CDR2 is YYNGEE. The V and J ends lost 0 bases and 5 bases respectively, with 11 bases between them. The CDR3 coding sequence is TGTGCCAGCAGCGTAGGGTCGACAGTTTATGGCTACACCTTC. Encoded protein: CASSVGSTVYGYTF. Looking up the rest from reference TRBV9 and TRBJ1-2 gives the full variable domain: DSGVTQTPKHLITATGQRVTLRCSPRSGDLSVYWYQQSLDQGLQFLIQYYNGEERAKGNILERFSAQQFPDLHSELNLSSLELGDSALYFCASSVGSTVYGYTFGSGTRLTVV.

The gene calls are TRBV2 and TRBJ2-7; the D is unclear. V gave up 6 bases and J gave up 4 bases, with 10 bases separating them. CDR3 length: 12 residues. Germline V gene data show CDR1 as SNHLY and CDR2 as FYNNEI. The CDR3 DNA reads TGTGCCAGCAGCCAAAGCCCGTACGAGCAGTACTTC. The encoded protein is CASSQSPYEQYF.

A single count supports this clone. The chain has TRBV2 and TRBJ2-1; D not resolved. Germline values: CDR1 SNHLY, CDR2 FYNNEI. V was shortened by 6 bases and J by 5 bases, with 14 bases between the two germline ends. CDR3 length: 14 amino acids. The DNA for the CDR3 is TGTGCCAGCAGCCAAAGACACAGAGACAATGAGCAGTTCTTC. This codes for CASSQRHRDNEQFF.

The chain recombines TRBV7-8 with TRBJ2-1; TRBD2 agrees at 7 bases. The CDR3 spans 12 residues. CDR1 and CDR2 (germline): SGHVS, FQNEAQ. V gave up 5 bases and J gave up 7 bases; unmatched junction bases: 2. In nucleotides, the CDR3 is TGTGCCAGCAGCCAGGGACTAAATGAGCAGTTCTTC. It codes for CASSQGLNEQFF. The variable domain in full, with the rest retrieved from reference TRBV7-8 and TRBJ2-1, is GAGVSQSPRYKVAKRGQDVALRCDPISGHVSLFWYQQALGQGPEFLTYFQNEAQLDKSGLPSDRFFAERPEGSVSTLKIQRTQQEDSAVYLCASSQGLNEQFFGPGTRLTVL.

This rearrangement joins TRBV2 to TRBJ1-2, with 8 positions matching TRBD1. Unmatched junction bases numbered 14, after V lost 4 bases and J lost 10 bases. The CDR3 is 15 residues long. Germline lookup yields CDR1 SNHLY and CDR2 FYNNEI. CDR3 DNA sequence: TGTGCCAGCAGTGGGTTGACGGGCGGACAGGGAGCCTACACCTTC. The encoded protein is CASSGLTGGQGAYTF.

This chain links TRBV18 with TRBJ1-1, with 7 bases lining up with TRBD1. The V segment lost 3 bases and the J segment 1 base; nucleotides outside the gene matches: 2. CDR1 KGHSH and CDR2 LQKENI come from the germline V gene. There are 14 residues in the CDR3. This chain's CDR3 is CASSPTGSNTEAFF. The CDR3 nucleotides read TGTGCCAGCTCACCGACAGGGTCGAACACTGAAGCTTTCTTT. Looking up the rest from reference TRBV18 and TRBJ1-1 gives the full variable domain: NAGVMQNPRHLVRRRGQEARLRCSPMKGHSHVYWYRQLPEEGLKFMVYLQKENIIDESGMPKERFSAEFPKEGPSILRIQQVVRGDSAAYFCASSPTGSNTEAFFGQGTRLTVV.

The sample holds one count of this clone. The rearrangement uses TRBV3-1 (or the pseudogene TRBV3-2) and TRBJ1-4, with D hard to call. Looked up from germline, CDR1 is LGHDT and CDR2 is YNNKEL (reference sequence). V was pared by 2 bases and J by 5 bases, with 12 bases between. This CDR3 region has 15 residues. The CDR3 sequence is CASSQHTDGNEKLFF. CDR3 bases: TGTGCCAGCAGCCAACATACGGACGGGAATGAAAAACTGTTTTTT.

The chain carries TRBV12-3 or TRBV12-4 and TRBJ1-4; 8 bases match TRBD1. Unmatched junction bases numbered 4, after V lost 5 bases and J lost 8 bases. The CDR3 spans 13 residues. The CDR3 loop reads CASSGQGREKLFF. The CDR3, as DNA: TGTGCCAGCAGTGGACAGGGAAGGGAAAAACTGTTTTTT.

The chain employs TRBV5-4 and TRBJ2-3; no clear D gene. Germline V gene data show CDR1 as SGHNT and CDR2 as YYREEE (reference sequence). This CDR3 spans 16 amino acids. Trimming cost V 0 bases and J 0 bases, with 11 bases left between them. The CDR3 nucleotides read TGTGCCAGCAGCTTGGTGACAACGGCTAGCACAGATACGCAGTATTTT. Its translation: CASSLVTTASTDTQYF.

The genes are TRBV3-1 (or the pseudogene TRBV3-2) and TRBJ1-2; 7 nucleotides line up with TRBD1. The ends lost 0 bases at V and 6 bases at J; junction bases unmatched: 25. Germline CDR1 LGHDT, CDR2 YNNKEL (reference sequence). This CDR3 is built from 21 residues. The CDR3: CASSQDFPGGYRVSVTNGYTF. CDR3 sequence (DNA): TGTGCCAGCAGCCAAGATTTTCCAGGGGGATACAGGGTCTCCGTTACAAATGGCTACACCTTC.

This chain joins TRBV4-1 and TRBJ2-3, with no clear D. The CDR3 is 15 amino acids. The V and J ends lost 2 bases and 2 bases respectively, with 11 bases between them. The germline V gene encodes CDR1 MGHRA and CDR2 YSYEKL. CDR3 bases: TGCGCCAGCAGCCAAATGCGGCGGATCACAGATACGCAGTATTTT. Translating gives CASSQMRRITDTQYF.

This clone appeared a few times. J is TRBJ1-6 and V is TRBV27; 7 bases map to TRBD1. This CDR3 contains 18 residues. Germline assignment: CDR1 MNHEY and CDR2 SMNVEV (reference sequence). The junction had 14 bases not matched to a gene; V was cut back by 2 bases and J by 7 bases. The CDR3 nucleotides are TGTGCCAGCAGTTTAATCGGGACAGCACAAAACTTAAATTCACCCCTCCACTTT. As protein: CASSLIGTAQNLNSPLHF.

This chain uses TRBV7-2 with TRBJ2-1; 9 nucleotides agree with TRBD1. The V gene end was trimmed by 6 bases and the J gene end by 4 bases; junction bases not matched to a gene: 4. The length of the CDR3 is 14 residues. Germline V gene lookup returns CDR1 SGHTA and CDR2 FQGNSA. DNA for the CDR3: TGTGCCAGCAGGGGACAGGGTGCATACAATGAGCAGTTCTTC. This codes for CASRGQGAYNEQFF.